Sequencing of this T cell receptor beta chain was carried out in a study of CD8+CD57+ T cells in acquired aplastic anemia. Study context: Each DNA sample taken from sorted CD4+ and CD8+ cells came to 3 to 4 ug on average. Reads per healthy sample averaged roughly 9.9 million (CD4+) and about 12 million (CD8+). The study, taken as a whole, reports: Sharing between patients and controls was observed for about 27 CD8+ CDR3 sequences. The study found no significant CD8+ Simpson's diversity difference between patients and controls.

As for this clonotype: Its matching antigen is unknown. The final CDR3 position lacks the conserved phenylalanine or tryptophan, pointing to a likely read error. It is unclear where the CDR3 begins or ends on the DNA, so no DNA is shown, and the CDR3 is as TCRdb lists it.

Genomic DNA, serving as template, underwent TCR beta VDJ and CDR3 profiling. Each CDR3 protein gets one entry after TCRdb re-called the reads with MiXCR. There are approximately 380,000 distinct CDR3 sequences in the sample; 60% to 80% occur only once, and 4% lies in the top ten. CDR1 and CDR2 (germline): SEHNR, FQNEAQ (reference sequence). The CDR3 contains 13 residues when both ends are counted. The TCR sequence derives from a human donor in good health, serving as a control. The chain employs TRBV7-9 and TRBJ2-2. Sequencing was carried out using sorted CD4+, CD8+, or CD8+CD57+ T cells (not recorded which) from PBMCs. This CDR3 reads CASSLSTDTQYFG.